Described below is a single T cell receptor beta chain sequence and its context. Mismatch with germline at one junction end may stem from a read error. The data were taken from a study of blood T cell repertoires in COVID-19. At the level of the study: Sites in the United States, Italy and Spain provided acute and convalescent COVID-19 samples. PBMCs, B-cell-depleted T cells, or T cells provided the cDNA or gDNA that made up the material.

Germline loops: CDR1 MNHNS, CDR2 SASEGT. The CDR3 runs to 15 residues. Under the authors' procedure: Scientists estimated how many nucleated cells there were by amplifying reference gene primers. Generated by immunoSEQ multiplex PCR, the TCRdb table keeps only in-frame clones and is missing some. That table supplies the V and J calls and clone size; D and trimming were determined from the DNA. Altogether over 50,000 clones are present, around 87% being singletons, with the ten largest covering about 6.3%. This TCR derives from a man in his fifties or sixties with acute or convalescent COVID-19. Sequencing was performed on peripheral blood. This chain links TRBV6-1 with TRBJ2-5; 8 nucleotides agree with TRBD1. CDR3 protein: CASSEPPGGGETQYF. The DNA of the CDR3 is TGTGCCAGTAGTGAACCCCCAGGGGGCGGAGAGACCCAGTACTTC.